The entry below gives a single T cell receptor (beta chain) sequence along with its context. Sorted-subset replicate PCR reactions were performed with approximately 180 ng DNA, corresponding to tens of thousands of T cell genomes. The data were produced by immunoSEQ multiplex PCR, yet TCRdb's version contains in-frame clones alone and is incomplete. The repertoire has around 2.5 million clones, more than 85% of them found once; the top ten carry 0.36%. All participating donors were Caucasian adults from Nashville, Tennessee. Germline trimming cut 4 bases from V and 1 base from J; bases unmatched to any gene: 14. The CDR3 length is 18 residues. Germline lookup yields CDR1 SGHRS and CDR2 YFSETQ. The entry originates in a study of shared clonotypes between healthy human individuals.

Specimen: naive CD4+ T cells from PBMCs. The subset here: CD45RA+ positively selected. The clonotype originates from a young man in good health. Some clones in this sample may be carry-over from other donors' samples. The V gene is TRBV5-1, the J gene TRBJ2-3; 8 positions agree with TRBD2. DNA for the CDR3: TGCGCCAGCAGCCCCCCCCTCGGTCGAGCGGGAGGCACAGATACGCAGTATTTT. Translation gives CASSPPLGRAGGTDTQYF.